The clone carrying this T cell receptor (beta chain) was seen only once. Its antigen is not known. This entry comes from a study of long-term antiretroviral therapy in people with HIV. Overall study results and limits: Participants lacked recorded data on ART adherence, viral resistance or therapy changes.

This CDR3 comprises 15 residues. The V end was cut by 1 base, the J end by 7 bases, with 14 bases between. CDR1 and CDR2 from the germline V gene are SGHVS and FQNEAQ. An immunoSEQ assay, version v3.0, was performed at survey level. The sequencing target was 40,000-50,000 T-cell genomes per sample. The assay was immunoSEQ multiplex PCR, and TCRdb's table has in-frame clones only and misses some. The data contain fewer than 45,000 clones, 80% to 90% of them singletons. The source was unsorted PBMCs, collected 0.3 years after starting antiretroviral therapy. The rearrangement uses TRBV7-8 and TRBJ2-1; D gene uncertain. The sequence derives from a man aged 18 to 29 with HIV. CDR3 protein: CASSLVALRWNEQFF. The CDR3 DNA reads as TGTGCCAGCAGCTTAGTGGCTCTGCGTTGGAATGAGCAGTTCTTC.